This entry features one TCR beta chain sequence. Its antigen remains unknown. V lost 4 bases and J 11 bases, leaving 11 bases between the germline ends. The CDR3 runs to 11 residues. Germline V lookup: CDR1 MDHEN, CDR2 SYDVKM. These data come from a study of T cell responses to AZD1222 COVID-19 vaccine. Study outcomes and limitations: CD4 TCRs linked to vaccination spanned spike, dominating at 160-218 and 743-854.

Profiling relied on immunoSEQ multiplex PCR, and the TCRdb table lists in-frame clones only, not all of them. The data show roughly 160,000 clones, 94% seen once. This receptor was taken from an adult in good health. Sequenced material: peripheral blood, taken on day 0 of AZD1222 vaccination. The chain uses TRBV28 and TRBJ1-1; D unclear. CDR3 DNA sequence: TGTGCCAGCAGTTACTCCGACGCGGCTTTCTTT. Protein sequence: CASSYSDAAFF. The variable domain in full, with the rest retrieved from reference TRBV28 and TRBJ1-1, is DVKVTQSSRYLVKRTGEKVFLECVQDMDHENMFWYRQDPGLGLRLIYFSYDVKMKEKGDIPEGYSVSREKKERFSLILESASTNQTSMYLCASSYSDAAFFGQGTRLTVV.